This T cell receptor beta chain was sequenced for a study of immune evolution from preneoplasia to lung adenocarcinoma. Concerning this clone: The antigen is undetermined.

Macro-dissection enriched premalignant or tumor cells before nucleic acid extraction. Regarding the study as a whole: From normal lung to invasive adenocarcinoma, top clone frequencies appeared to decrease. Later-stage lesions appeared to have more T cells, more diversity, less clonality. KRAS-mutant nodules had the highest T cell clonality.

This table comes from immunoSEQ multiplex PCR, and its TCRdb copy is limited to in-frame clones, with some not included. The profile shows under 6,000 clones, roughly 82% of them singletons. V lost 4 bases and J lost 5; bases outside the gene matches: 11. Germline V gives CDR1 LNHDA, CDR2 SQIVND (reference sequence). The CDR3 has 16 amino acids. This TCR was recovered from a person aged 65-85 years with lung adenocarcinoma. The sample was FFPE lung adenocarcinoma in situ tissue. The V call is TRBV19, the J call TRBJ2-7; 10 bases fit TRBD1. The CDR3 nucleotides are TGTGCCAGTAGTACCCTCCGGGACAGGGGTTCTAACGAGCAGTACTTC. It translates to CASSTLRDRGSNEQYF.